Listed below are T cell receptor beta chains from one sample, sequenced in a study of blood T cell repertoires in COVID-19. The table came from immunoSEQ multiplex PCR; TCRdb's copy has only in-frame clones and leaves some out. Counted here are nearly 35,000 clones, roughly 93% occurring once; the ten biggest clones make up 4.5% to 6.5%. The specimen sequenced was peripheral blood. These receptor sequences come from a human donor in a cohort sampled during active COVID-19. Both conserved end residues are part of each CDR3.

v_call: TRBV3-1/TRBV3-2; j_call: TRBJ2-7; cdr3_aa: CASSQASGGHEQYF
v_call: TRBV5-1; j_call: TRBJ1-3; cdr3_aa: CASSYAGDSGNTIYF
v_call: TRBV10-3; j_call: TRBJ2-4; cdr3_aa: CAISNLGANIQYF
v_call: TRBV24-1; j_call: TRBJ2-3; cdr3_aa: CATSDATARGTDTQYF
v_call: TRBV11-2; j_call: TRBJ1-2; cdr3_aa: CASSTIDRGLGGYTF
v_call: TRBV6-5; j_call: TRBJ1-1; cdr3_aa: CASIQTGITEAFF
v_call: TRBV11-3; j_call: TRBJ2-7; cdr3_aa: CASSSRDRGPYEQYF
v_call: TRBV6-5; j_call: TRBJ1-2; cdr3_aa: CASSFGGGNYGYTF
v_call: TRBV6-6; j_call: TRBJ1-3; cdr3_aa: CASSRAGAGRSGNTIYF
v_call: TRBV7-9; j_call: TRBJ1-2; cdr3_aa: CASTPGGGPLGYTF
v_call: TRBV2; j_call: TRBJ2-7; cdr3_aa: CASTGSFSYEQYF
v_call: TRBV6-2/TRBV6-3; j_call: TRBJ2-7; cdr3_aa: CASSLREYEQYF
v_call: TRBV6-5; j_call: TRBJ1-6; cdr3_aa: CASSPVTGNSPLHF
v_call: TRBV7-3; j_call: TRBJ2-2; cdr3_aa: CASSQRAFGELFF
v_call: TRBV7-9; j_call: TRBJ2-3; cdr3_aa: CASSSPLAGAQGDTQYF
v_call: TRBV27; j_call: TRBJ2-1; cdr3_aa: CASSLAGQGSFDEQFF
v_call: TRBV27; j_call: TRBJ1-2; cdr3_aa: CASRSFLRGSSYGYTF
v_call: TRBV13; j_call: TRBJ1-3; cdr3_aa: CASSLGTHSGNTIYF